This is a list of T cell receptor beta chains from one sample in a study of beta chain features in type 1 diabetes. Data came from immunoSEQ multiplex PCR; TCRdb stores just in-frame clones and leaves some out. In the table there are approximately 380,000 clones, about 16% of which are singletons. Specimen: naive CD4+ T cells from blood. The receptors were sampled from a woman aged 18 to 35 in good health. The CDR3 runs from the conserved cysteine through the conserved F or W. D genes are given only for firm matches. Clone size, where shown, is once, few, many, or a class for clones that have expanded.

d_call clone_size j_call v_call cdr3_aa cdr3_nt
. few TRBJ2-7 TRBV4-1 CASSQRSPYEQYF TGCGCCAGCAGCCAGCGCTCCCCCTACGAGCAGTACTTC
. . TRBJ2-3 TRBV25-1 CATNLDSTDTQYF TGTGCCACCAACCTAGATAGCACAGATACGCAGTATTTT
. . TRBJ1-1 TRBV29-1 CSVVDRTLNTEAFF TGCAGCGTTGTTGACAGGACGTTGAACACTGAAGCTTTCTTT
TRBD1 . TRBJ2-5 TRBV7-2 CASGRQGQETQYF TGTGCCAGCGGCAGACAGGGGCAAGAGACCCAGTACTTC
TRBD1 once TRBJ2-2 TRBV28 CASSAPTGTANTGELFF TGTGCCAGCAGTGCCCCTACCGGGACAGCGAACACCGGGGAGCTGTTTTTT
TRBD2 . TRBJ2-7 TRBV4-1 CASSQEPAGGYEQYF TGCGCCAGCAGCCAAGAGCCAGCGGGAGGTTACGAGCAGTACTTC
TRBD1 . TRBJ2-3 TRBV29-1 CSSRQGRPDTQYF TGCAGCTCAAGACAGGGGAGACCAGATACGCAGTATTTT
. few TRBJ2-7 TRBV15 CATSRDQVANYEQYF TGTGCCACCAGCAGAGATCAGGTAGCGAACTACGAGCAGTACTTC
. few TRBJ2-6 TRBV29-1 CSVEGRASSGANVLTF TGCAGCGTTGAAGGCAGGGCAAGCTCTGGGGCCAACGTCCTGACTTTC
. . TRBJ1-5 TRBV19 CASSIQGRQPQHF TGTGCCAGTAGTATACAGGGGAGACAGCCCCAGCATTTT
. few TRBJ2-1 TRBV4-2 CASSQDLLSRNEQFF TGTGCCAGCAGCCAAGATCTTCTCTCCCGGAATGAGCAGTTCTTC
TRBD1 few TRBJ2-7 TRBV28 CASRKGQTYEQYF TGTGCCAGCAGGAAGGGACAGACCTACGAGCAGTACTTC
. . TRBJ2-5 TRBV30 CACTNSVGETQYF TGTGCCTGCACTAATAGCGTCGGGGAGACCCAGTACTTC
. few TRBJ2-1 TRBV15 CATSSGVYNEQFF TGTGCCACCAGCAGCGGGGTTTACAATGAGCAGTTCTTC
TRBD2 . TRBJ2-3 TRBV5-1 CASSFAGEDTQYF TGCGCCAGCTCCTTCGCGGGGGAAGATACGCAGTATTTT